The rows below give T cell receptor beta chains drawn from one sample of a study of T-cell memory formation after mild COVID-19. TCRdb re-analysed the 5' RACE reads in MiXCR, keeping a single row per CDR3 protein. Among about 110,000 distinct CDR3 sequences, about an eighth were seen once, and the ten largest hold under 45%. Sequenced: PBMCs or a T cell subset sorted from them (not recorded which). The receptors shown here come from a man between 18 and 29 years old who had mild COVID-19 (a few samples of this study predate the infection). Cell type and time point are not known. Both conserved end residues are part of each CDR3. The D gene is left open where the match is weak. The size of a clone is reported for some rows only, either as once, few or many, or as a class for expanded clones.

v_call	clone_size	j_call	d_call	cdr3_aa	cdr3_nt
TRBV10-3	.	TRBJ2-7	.	CAISEGQTYEQYF	TGTGCCATCAGTGAGGGGCAGACCTACGAGCAGTACTTC
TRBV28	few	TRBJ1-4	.	CASRSGTSYEKLFF	TGTGCCAGCAGGTCCGGGACAAGCTATGAAAAACTGTTTTTT
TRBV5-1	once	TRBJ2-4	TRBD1	CASSLRTGENIQYF	TGCGCCAGCAGCTTAAGGACAGGGGAAAACATTCAGTACTTC
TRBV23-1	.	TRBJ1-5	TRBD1	CASSPPDRGYSNQPQHF	TGCGCCAGCAGTCCCCCCGACAGGGGCTATAGCAATCAGCCCCAGCATTTT
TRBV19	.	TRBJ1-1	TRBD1	CASSGGTGWVGAEAFF	TGTGCCAGTAGTGGAGGGACAGGGTGGGTCGGGGCTGAAGCTTTCTTT
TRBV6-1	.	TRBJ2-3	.	CASSEWTPPDTQYF	TGTGCCAGCAGTGAGTGGACTCCCCCCGATACGCAGTATTTT
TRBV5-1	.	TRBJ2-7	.	CASSGTLVSYEQYF	TGCGCCAGCAGCGGGACACTGGTTTCCTACGAGCAGTACTTC
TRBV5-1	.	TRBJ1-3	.	CASSRGQLRNTIYF	TGCGCCAGCAGCCGGGGGCAGTTACGGAACACCATATATTTT
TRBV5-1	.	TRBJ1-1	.	CASSLVAGIWFLNTEAFF	TGCGCCAGCAGCTTGGTGGCCGGGATTTGGTTTCTGAACACTGAAGCTTTCTTT
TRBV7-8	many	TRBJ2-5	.	CASSLRGGWGETQYF	TGTGCCAGCAGCTTGAGAGGGGGATGGGGGGAGACCCAGTACTTC
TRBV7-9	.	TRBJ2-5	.	CASSHRHQETQYF	TGTGCCAGCAGCCACCGACATCAAGAGACCCAGTACTTC
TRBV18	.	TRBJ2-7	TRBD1	CASSPTGAYEQYF	TGTGCCAGCTCACCCACAGGGGCCTACGAGCAGTACTTC
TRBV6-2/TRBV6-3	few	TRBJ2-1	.	CATETGIPDEQFF	TGTGCCACAGAAACAGGGATCCCGGATGAGCAGTTCTTC
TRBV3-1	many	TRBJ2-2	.	CASSQESKGDPNTGELFF	TGTGCCAGCAGCCAAGAATCTAAAGGCGACCCGAACACCGGGGAGCTGTTTTTT
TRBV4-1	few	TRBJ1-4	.	CASSQVGAELFF	TGCGCCAGCAGCCAAGTGGGAGCGGAACTGTTTTTT
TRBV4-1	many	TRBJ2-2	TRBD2	CASSQVAGGTGELFF	TGCGCCAGCAGCCAAGTGGCGGGGGGGACCGGGGAGCTGTTTTTT
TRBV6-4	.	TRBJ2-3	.	CASSERSTDTQYF	TGTGCCAGCAGCGAGCGTAGCACAGATACGCAGTATTTT
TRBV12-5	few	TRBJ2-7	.	CASGRTREQYF	TGTGCTAGTGGCCGCACCCGCGAGCAGTACTTC
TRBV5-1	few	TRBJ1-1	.	CASSLVPVNTEAFF	TGCGCCAGCAGCTTGGTTCCGGTGAACACTGAAGCTTTCTTT
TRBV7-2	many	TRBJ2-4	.	CASSQDRLAKNIQYF	TGTGCCAGCAGCCAAGACAGGCTAGCCAAAAACATTCAGTACTTC
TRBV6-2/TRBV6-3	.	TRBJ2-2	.	CASTPRTNTGELFF	TGTGCCAGCACCCCGCGAACGAACACCGGGGAGCTGTTTTTT
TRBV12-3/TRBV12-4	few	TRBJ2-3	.	CASNPGWSSADTQYF	TGTGCCAGCAATCCCGGGTGGTCCTCCGCAGATACGCAGTATTTT
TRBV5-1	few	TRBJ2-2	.	CASSLVRTGELFF	TGCGCCAGCAGCTTGGTTAGAACCGGGGAGCTGTTTTTT
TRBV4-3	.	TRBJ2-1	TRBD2	CASSQKKGLAGGSPEQFF	TGCGCCAGCAGCCAAAAAAAGGGCCTAGCGGGGGGGTCTCCTGAGCAGTTCTTC
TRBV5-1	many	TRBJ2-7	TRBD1	CASRYTRDRPYEQYF	TGCGCCAGCAGATATACACGGGACAGGCCCTACGAGCAGTACTTC
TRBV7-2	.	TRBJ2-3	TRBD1	CASRGTGLSPDTQYF	TGTGCCAGCAGGGGGACAGGGTTGTCACCAGATACGCAGTATTTT
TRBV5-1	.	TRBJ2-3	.	CASSLNRLTDTQYF	TGCGCCAGCAGCTTGAACAGGCTCACAGATACGCAGTATTTT
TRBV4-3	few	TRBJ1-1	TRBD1	CATRQGEDTEAFF	TGCGCCACAAGACAGGGTGAGGACACTGAAGCTTTCTTT
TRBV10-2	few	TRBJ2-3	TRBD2	CASRFEPTSADTQYF	TGCGCCAGCAGATTCGAGCCCACTAGCGCAGATACGCAGTATTTT
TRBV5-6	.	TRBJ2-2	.	CASSLSLGPWDTGELFF	TGTGCCAGCAGCTTGTCGCTAGGGCCGTGGGACACCGGGGAGCTGTTTTTT
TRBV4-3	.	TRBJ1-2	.	CASSDPRDGYTF	TGCGCCAGCAGCGACCCTAGGGACGGCTACACCTTC
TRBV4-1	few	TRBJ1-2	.	CASSQSTGFNYGYTF	TGCGCCAGCAGCCAGTCCACAGGGTTTAATTATGGCTACACCTTC
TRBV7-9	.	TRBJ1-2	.	CASRHQENNYGYTF	TGTGCCAGCAGACACCAGGAGAACAACTATGGCTACACCTTC
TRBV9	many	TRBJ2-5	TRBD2	CASSPYSGGPGETQYF	TGTGCCAGCAGCCCCTATAGCGGGGGGCCAGGAGAGACCCAGTACTTC
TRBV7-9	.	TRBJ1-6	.	CASSLGAVLDSPLHF	TGTGCCAGCAGCTTAGGTGCGGTACTGGATTCACCCCTCCACTTT
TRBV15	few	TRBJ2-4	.	CATSRGTLDIQYF	TGTGCCACCAGCAGAGGTACATTAGACATTCAGTACTTC
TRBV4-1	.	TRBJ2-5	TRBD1	CASSRIPGQGSQETQYF	TGCGCCAGCAGCCGGATTCCGGGACAGGGGAGCCAAGAGACCCAGTACTTC
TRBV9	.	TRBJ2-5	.	CASSAAGVEETQYF	TGTGCCAGCAGCGCCGCAGGGGTAGAAGAGACCCAGTACTTC
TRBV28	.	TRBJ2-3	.	CASSLMRGRMDTDTQYF	TGTGCCAGCAGTTTAATGCGGGGGCGAATGGACACAGATACGCAGTATTTT
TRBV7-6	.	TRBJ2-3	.	CASSNRDRGTDTQYF	TGTGCCAGCAGCAACCGGGACCGGGGCACAGATACGCAGTATTTT
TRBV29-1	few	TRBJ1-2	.	CSVEGQAFYGYTF	TGCAGCGTTGAGGGCCAGGCCTTCTATGGCTACACCTTC
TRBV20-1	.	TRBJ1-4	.	CSAAASHSPNEKLFF	TGCAGTGCAGCCGCGAGTCATTCCCCCAATGAAAAACTGTTTTTT
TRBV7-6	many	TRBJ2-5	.	CASSPEWGQETQYF	TGTGCCAGCAGCCCTGAATGGGGGCAAGAGACCCAGTACTTC
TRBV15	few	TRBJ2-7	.	CATSRDRGSYEQYF	TGTGCCACCAGCAGAGACCGGGGTAGCTACGAGCAGTACTTC
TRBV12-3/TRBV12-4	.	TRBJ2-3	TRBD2	CASTLRTSDTQYF	TGTGCCAGCACCCTGCGGACTAGCGATACGCAGTATTTT
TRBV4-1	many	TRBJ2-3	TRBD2	CASSQIGLADLSDTQYF	TGCGCCAGCAGCCAGATCGGACTAGCGGATTTATCAGATACGCAGTATTTT
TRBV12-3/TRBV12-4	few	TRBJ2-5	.	CASSTEPGIQETQYF	TGTGCCAGCAGTACGGAACCGGGAATCCAAGAGACCCAGTACTTC
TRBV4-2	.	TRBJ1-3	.	CASSQDVPLSGNTIYF	TGTGCCAGCAGCCAAGACGTCCCATTGTCTGGAAACACCATATATTTT
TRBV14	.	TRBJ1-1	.	CASSQDLVPLNTEAFF	TGTGCCAGCAGCCAAGATTTGGTCCCGCTGAACACTGAAGCTTTCTTT
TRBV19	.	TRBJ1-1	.	CASSVYGISNTEAFF	TGTGCCAGTAGTGTATACGGGATTTCGAACACTGAAGCTTTCTTT
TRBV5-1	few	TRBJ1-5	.	CASSLSGMGNQPQHF	TGCGCCAGCAGCTTGTCGGGGATGGGCAATCAGCCCCAGCATTTT
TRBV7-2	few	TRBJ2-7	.	CASSLEGSSSYEQYF	TGTGCCAGCAGCTTAGAGGGCAGTAGCTCCTACGAGCAGTACTTC